The 26 T cell receptor beta chains below were found in one sample sequenced in a study of T cells in Graves' hyperthyroidism and ophthalmopathy. Amplification of TCR beta CDR3 regions was performed using RNA transcripts as template. HTBI primers were used for first-round RT-PCR of the TCR CDR3. TCRdb reprocessed the multiplex PCR reads via MiXCR and lists one record per CDR3 protein. The data contain under 450,000 distinct CDR3 sequences, more than 15% of them singletons. What was sequenced was blood. These receptors were obtained from a young woman with Graves' hyperthyroidism.

Ten or more counts support this clonotype. The chain has TRBV3-1 and TRBJ2-5; TRBD1 matches at 8 bases. The CDR3 consists of 15 residues. V lost 1 base, J lost 2 bases, and 3 bases stayed unmatched. Germline assignment: CDR1 LGHDT and CDR2 YNNKEL (reference sequence). The CDR3 sequence: CASSQAGQAQETQYF. The CDR3 DNA reads as TGTGCCAGCAGCCAAGCGGGACAGGCTCAAGAGACCCAGTACTTC.

This clonotype was observed many times. The chain is built from TRBV7-2 and TRBJ2-7; D uncertain. The CDR3 has 13 residues. The germline gives CDR1 SGHTA, CDR2 FQGNSA. V was trimmed by 2 bases and J by 4 bases, leaving 9 bases between them. CDR3 protein: CASSLRRRYEQYF. In DNA form, the CDR3 reads TGTGCCAGCAGCTTAAGGCGACGTTACGAGCAGTACTTC.

This clonotype was picked up many times. This chain links TRBV6-1 with TRBJ2-1, with 14 nucleotides matching TRBD2. With 6 bases clipped from V and 4 bases from J, the junction kept 2 bases outside the gene matches. This CDR3 has 15 amino acids. Germline V gene data show CDR1 as MNHNS and CDR2 as SASEGT. This CDR3 reads CASRGLAGDYNEQFF. The DNA of the CDR3 is TGTGCCAGCAGGGGACTAGCGGGGGATTACAATGAGCAGTTCTTC.

In its sample, this clonotype was seen many times. This rearrangement joins TRBV28 to TRBJ1-5; TRBD1 aligns across 10 bases. The CDR3 is made up of 15 amino acids. Germline lookup yields CDR1 MDHEN and CDR2 SYDVKM. V lost 2 bases to trimming and J lost 4 bases; unmatched junction nucleotides: 2. The CDR3 reads CASSLTGQGNQPQHF. CDR3 coding DNA: TGTGCCAGCAGTTTAACGGGACAGGGGAATCAGCCCCAGCATTTT.

This clonotype was observed at least ten times. The chain links TRBV6-1 to TRBJ2-5; TRBD1 aligns across 11 bases. Germline trimming cut 6 bases from V and 3 bases from J; bases unmatched to any gene: 6. From germline, CDR1 is MNHNS and CDR2 SASEGT. The CDR3 spans 15 residues. The CDR3 spells CASRKPGQGEETQYF. In DNA, the CDR3 is TGTGCCAGCAGGAAGCCGGGACAGGGGGAAGAGACCCAGTACTTC.

This clonotype was seen ten or more times. The chain couples TRBV20-1 to TRBJ2-7; TRBD2 matches at 7 bases. Germline V CDR1 and CDR2: DFQATT, SNEGSKA (reference sequence). The CDR3 consists of 13 residues. V shed 3 bases and J 4 bases; nucleotides not matched to a gene: 6. The CDR3 DNA is TGCAGTGCTAGCCCAGCGGGGAATTACGAGCAGTACTTC. Protein sequence: CSASPAGNYEQYF.

The sample holds many counts of this clonotype. This chain connects TRBV12-3 or TRBV12-4 to TRBJ2-5; 9 bases map to TRBD2. The ends lost 2 bases at V and 7 bases at J; junction bases unmatched: 5. This CDR3 is built from 14 residues. The CDR3 nucleotides are TGTGCCAGCAGTTTAAGCGGGGGGCCAACGACCCAGTACTTC. The encoded protein is CASSLSGGPTTQYF.

This rearrangement joins TRBV7-8 to TRBJ2-5, with TRBD2 matching over 16 bases. CDR3 length equals 19 residues. CDR1 is SGHVS and CDR2 is FQNEAQ in the germline V gene. V was pared by 1 base and J by 3 bases, with 8 bases of the junction left unmatched. CDR3 sequence: CASSLVPPGLAGGEETQYF. For the CDR3, the DNA is TGTGCCAGCAGCTTAGTGCCCCCGGGACTAGCGGGAGGGGAAGAGACCCAGTACTTC.

This clonotype came up a few times. The chain carries TRBV19 and TRBJ1-5, with D perhaps TRBD1 (5 bases). This CDR3 region has 15 residues. V was pared by 5 bases and J by 9 bases, with 20 bases between. Germline loops: CDR1 LNHDA, CDR2 SQIVND (reference sequence). CDR3 sequence (DNA): TGTGCCAGTAGTCCCCAGGGTATGAATTCGGTGCCCCAGCATTTT. Protein: CASSPQGMNSVPQHF.

Ten or more counts support this clonotype. This chain links TRBV5-1 with TRBJ2-3; 7 bases match TRBD1. Germline CDR1 is SGHRS and CDR2 is YFSETQ. With 4 bases clipped from V and 2 bases from J, the junction kept 10 bases outside the gene matches. The length of the CDR3 is 16 residues. CDR3 nucleotides: TGCGCCAGCAGCGCCCCCGGGACAGCGAACACAGATACGCAGTATTTT. Amino acid sequence: CASSAPGTANTDTQYF.

This clonotype was counted many times. The chain recombines TRBV15 with TRBJ2-3; TRBD2 is a possible D gene (5 bases). CDR3 length: 14 amino acids. Germline V gives CDR1 LNHNV, CDR2 YYDKDF (reference sequence). V was shortened by 8 bases and J by 3 bases, with 15 bases between the two germline ends. The CDR3 spells CATRSGLGTDTQYF. CDR3 DNA: TGTGCCACCCGATCGGGGTTGGGAACAGATACGCAGTATTTT.

In the case of this clonotype: This could be a read error, since a much larger clone is one nucleotide away. This sequence joins TRBV20-1 and TRBJ2-2, with 10 bases lining up with TRBD2. Germline CDR1 and CDR2: DFQATT and SNEGSKA (reference sequence). CDR3 length equals 14 residues. In DNA form, the CDR3 reads TGCAGTGCTAGGAGCGGGAGGGGCACCGGGGAGCTGGTTTTT. This sequence encodes CSARSGRGTGELVF.

This clonotype was observed a few times. V and J are TRBV5-8 and TRBJ2-4, with TRBD2 matching over 8 bases. The germline gives CDR1 SGHTS, CDR2 YDEGEE. The junction had 10 bases not matched to a gene; V was cut back by 4 bases and J by 4 bases. The CDR3 runs to 16 residues. CDR3: CASSLSPGGAKNIQYF. In DNA form, the CDR3 reads TGTGCCAGCAGCCTTAGTCCGGGAGGGGCTAAAAACATTCAGTACTTC.

This clonotype was recorded once. The chain recombines TRBV2 with TRBJ1-2; 9 bases line up with TRBD1. The trim removed 1 base at V and 1 base at J, leaving 1 base unmatched. CDR1 and CDR2 (germline): SNHLY, FYNNEI. The CDR3 extends over 15 amino acids. The CDR3 reads CASSEGTGVNYGYTF. Here the CDR3 DNA reads TGTGCCAGCAGTGAAGGGACAGGGGTTAACTATGGCTACACCTTC. The whole variable domain, remainder taken from reference TRBV2 and TRBJ1-2, is EPEVTQTPSHQVTQMGQEVILRCVPISNHLYFYWYRQILGQKVEFLVSFYNNEISEKSEIFDDQFSVERPDGSNFTLKIRSTKLEDSAMYFCASSEGTGVNYGYTFGSGTRLTVV.

This clonotype was recorded a few times. The CDR3, as DNA: TGTGCCAGCACCAGGACCCAGGTGGGCAATCAGCCCCAGCATTTT. Amino acid sequence: CASTRTQVGNQPQHF. This chain connects TRBV6-1 to TRBJ1-5; D not resolved. V dropped 7 bases and J dropped 2 bases, with 15 bases sitting between them. The germline V gene has CDR1 MNHNS and CDR2 SASEGT. The CDR3 consists of 15 residues.

This clonotype has a count of ten or more. The rearrangement links TRBV20-1 to TRBJ1-6; 9 bases are shared with TRBD1. Germline V gene sequence: CDR1 DFQATT, CDR2 SNEGSKA (reference sequence). The CDR3 runs to 14 residues. The ends lost 1 base at V and 10 bases at J; junction bases unmatched: 5. The CDR3 nucleotides read TGCAGTGCTAGAGTTAACAGGGGGCAATCACCCCTCCACTTT. Translation: CSARVNRGQSPLHF.

This clonotype came up once. This sequence may be a read error, since a much larger clone differs from it by one base. The rearrangement joins TRBV20-1 to TRBJ2-5; tentative D call: TRBD2 (6 bases). Germline V gene data show CDR1 as DFQATT and CDR2 as SNEGSKA (reference sequence). The CDR3 has 16 residues. V lost 0 bases to trimming and J lost 5 bases, with 19 bases between them. The CDR3 protein is CSARDQGSGAGETQYF. The CDR3 DNA reads as TGCAGTGCTAGAGATCAAGGCTCCGGGGCGGGGGAGACCCAGTACTTC.

This clonotype was recorded at least ten times. The chain employs TRBV12-3 or TRBV12-4 and TRBJ2-3, with 8 bases lining up with TRBD1. V was pared by 6 bases and J by 5 bases, with 4 bases of the junction left unmatched. The CDR3 is 13 amino acids. CDR3 amino acids: CASRAGGGDTQYF. CDR3 nucleotides: TGTGCCAGCAGAGCAGGGGGCGGAGATACGCAGTATTTT.

Remarks on this clonotype: A read error is possible here, since a much larger clone lies one base away. J is TRBJ2-5 and V is TRBV6-2 or TRBV6-3; D is uncertain. CDR3 length: 11 residues. V was cut by 2 bases and J by 3 bases, with 1 base left in between. Germline CDR1 and CDR2: MNHEY and SVGEGT. In DNA form, the CDR3 reads TGTGCCAGCAGTTACAAAGAGACCCAGTACTTC. It specifies CASSYKETQYF.

This clonotype was detected many times. The genes are TRBV3-1 and TRBJ2-3; 7 nucleotides line up with TRBD2. Germline V gene data show CDR1 as LGHDT and CDR2 as YNNKEL (reference sequence). Unmatched junction bases numbered 13, after V lost 1 base and J lost 3 bases. The CDR3 sequence is 18 residues long. The CDR3 is CASSQGRAAGVVTDTQYF. The CDR3 region has the DNA TGTGCCAGCAGCCAAGGGAGGGCTGCGGGAGTAGTTACAGATACGCAGTATTTT.

There are many counts of this clonotype. The V and J genes are TRBV6-1 and TRBJ2-7; no clear D gene. The V end lost 1 base, the J end lost 0 bases, and 7 bases lay between the germline ends. The CDR3 extends over 14 amino acids. The germline V gene has CDR1 MNHNS and CDR2 SASEGT. CDR3 in amino acids: CASSEGTVSYEQYF. DNA for the CDR3: TGTGCCAGCAGTGAAGGTACGGTCTCCTACGAGCAGTACTTC.

This clonotype was counted many times. The chain has TRBV5-1 and TRBJ2-2; D is ambiguous. V lost 3 bases, J lost 7 bases, and 10 bases lay in between. There are 13 residues in the CDR3. Germline loops: CDR1 SGHRS, CDR2 YFSETQ. CDR3 amino acids: CASSSAFGGELFF. CDR3 coding DNA: TGCGCCAGCAGCTCGGCCTTCGGCGGGGAGCTGTTTTTT.

This clonotype was seen repeatedly, ten times or more. The chain links TRBV28 to TRBJ1-2; D gene uncertain. V lost 8 bases, J lost 6 bases, and 7 bases lay in between. The CDR3 length is 10 residues. CDR1 and CDR2 from the germline V gene are MDHEN and SYDVKM. For the CDR3, the DNA is TGTGCCAGCTCTGATGATGGCTACACCTTC. Residues: CASSDDGYTF.

This clonotype was seen repeatedly, ten times or more. V usage is TRBV2 and J usage is TRBJ2-7, with 7 bases lining up with TRBD2. Germline CDR1 is SNHLY and CDR2 is FYNNEI. With 6 bases clipped from V and 0 bases from J, the junction kept 8 bases outside the gene matches. This CDR3 contains 15 residues. The CDR3 protein is CASSPTSGVSYEQYF. For the CDR3, the DNA is TGTGCCAGCAGCCCAACGAGCGGGGTCTCCTACGAGCAGTACTTC.

At least ten counts were recorded for this clonotype. Here the CDR3 DNA reads TGCAGTGCTAGCGGCCCTACAGGAGAACAAGAGACCCAGTACTTC. It specifies CSASGPTGEQETQYF. The chain uses TRBV20-1 and TRBJ2-5, with TRBD1 as a possible D gene (5 bases). Trimming left V 3 bases short and J 2 bases short, with 16 bases between. The CDR3 covers 15 residues. CDR1 DFQATT and CDR2 SNEGSKA come from the germline V gene (reference sequence).

This clonotype was seen many times. The CDR3 spells CASSLLEITSTDTQYF. In nucleotides, the CDR3 is TGCGCCAGCAGCTTGTTAGAAATTACTAGCACAGATACGCAGTATTTT. The chain is built from TRBV5-1 and TRBJ2-3; D remains unclear. The length of the CDR3 is 16 residues. V lost 1 base, J lost 0 bases, and 12 bases lay in between. Germline V lookup: CDR1 SGHRS, CDR2 YFSETQ.